Below, one TCR beta chain is given with its context. These data come from a study of cytomegalovirus exposure and HLA in healthy donors. This PCR relied on a set of 60 Vbeta primers and 13 Jbeta primers. Sequencing used immunoSEQ multiplex PCR; TCRdb keeps in-frame clones, though not all of them. The sample holds some 120,000 clones, 65% to 80% seen once. The germline CDR1 and CDR2 sequences are GTSNPN and SVGIG (reference sequence). This CDR3 has 17 amino acids. The J segment lost 12 bases and the V segment lost 0 bases, leaving 19 bases of the junction unmatched. The source of this sequence is a human donor in good health. Sequencing was carried out using PBMCs. The chain joins TRBV30 to TRBJ2-1, with 8 bases fitting TRBD2. CDR3 loop: CAWSVAGSGSLPSGQFF. The CDR3 DNA sequence: TGTGCCTGGAGTGTGGCGGGCAGCGGGAGCCTCCCTAGCGGGCAGTTCTTC.